These T cell receptor beta chains were read from a single sample in a study of shared clonotypes between healthy human individuals. The table came from immunoSEQ multiplex PCR; TCRdb's copy has only in-frame clones and leaves some out. The sample has 200,000 to 250,000 clones, 65% seen once; the top ten hold approximately 10%. The specimen was memory CD4+ T cells sorted from blood. These receptors came from a man aged 30-40 years in good health. Both conserved end residues are part of each CDR3. D genes are given only for firm matches. Expanded clones are given a class, and other clones once, few, many or no size at all.

D: NA
size: NA
J: TRBJ2-7
V: TRBV29-1
DNA: TGCAGCGTTGCAGGGGTTGGGGGGGCTTCTTACAACTGGGAGCAGTACTTC
CDR3: CSVAGVGGASYNWEQYF

D: TRBD2
size: NA
J: TRBJ2-1
V: TRBV5-8
DNA: TGTGCCAGCAGCCGGACTAGCGGGAGCAGTTTCAATGAGCAGTTCTTC
CDR3: CASSRTSGSSFNEQFF

D: NA
size: few
J: TRBJ1-5
V: TRBV30
DNA: TGTGCCTGGAGTATACGGGGCTATAGCAATCAGCCCCAGCATTTT
CDR3: CAWSIRGYSNQPQHF

D: TRBD2
size: once
J: TRBJ2-2
V: TRBV2
DNA: TGTGCCAGCAAGGGACTAGCTAGCACCGGGGAGCTGTTTTTT
CDR3: CASKGLASTGELFF

D: NA
size: NA
J: TRBJ2-3
V: TRBV6-5
DNA: TGTGCCAGCAGTGAACGACTAGAAGATACGCAGTATTTT
CDR3: CASSERLEDTQYF

D: TRBD2
size: NA
J: TRBJ2-7
V: TRBV7-2
DNA: TGTGCCAGCAGCTTAGTGGGTAGCGGGACCTCCTACGAGCAGTACTTC
CDR3: CASSLVGSGTSYEQYF

D: NA
size: NA
J: TRBJ1-1
V: TRBV7-5
DNA: TGTGTCAGAAGCTTAGCCACAGTGAGGACTGAAGCTTTCTTT
CDR3: CVRSLATVRTEAFF

D: NA
size: NA
J: TRBJ2-1
V: TRBV5-1
DNA: TGCGCCAGCAGCTGGGGACTTAGCGATGAGCAGTTCTTC
CDR3: CASSWGLSDEQFF

D: NA
size: NA
J: TRBJ2-1
V: TRBV28
DNA: TGTGCCAGCAGCCCACCCTTCGCATCCCCATTATTCCAGGGGTTCTTC
CDR3: CASSPPFASPLFQGFF

D: NA
size: NA
J: TRBJ1-4
V: TRBV7-9
DNA: TGTGCCAGCAGTACCCAGGGTAATGAAAAACTGTTTTTT
CDR3: CASSTQGNEKLFF

D: TRBD2
size: NA
J: TRBJ2-3
V: TRBV5-6
DNA: TGTGCCAGCAGCCCCGGGGGGACTAGCACAGATACGCAGTATTTT
CDR3: CASSPGGTSTDTQYF

D: TRBD2
size: few
J: TRBJ2-5
V: TRBV7-2
DNA: TGTGCCAGCAGCTTGCAAGCGGGGCCTGATTCCCAGTACTTC
CDR3: CASSLQAGPDSQYF

D: NA
size: few
J: TRBJ1-1
V: TRBV18
DNA: TGTGCCAGCTCACAGGGACGGCCGAACACTGAAGCTTTCTTT
CDR3: CASSQGRPNTEAFF

D: NA
size: NA
J: TRBJ2-7
V: TRBV2
DNA: TGTGCCAGCAGTGATCACGGCGGTTCCTACGAGCAGTACTTC
CDR3: CASSDHGGSYEQYF

D: TRBD2
size: NA
J: TRBJ2-3
V: TRBV5-4
DNA: TGTGCCAGCAGCTGGTCTAGCGGGAGTGCAGATACGCAGTATTTT
CDR3: CASSWSSGSADTQYF

D: NA
size: NA
J: TRBJ2-1
V: TRBV7-3
DNA: TGTGCCAGCAGCTTAGGCCTGGTAGGATCCCTTCGCAATGAGCAGTTCTTC
CDR3: CASSLGLVGSLRNEQFF

D: NA
size: NA
J: TRBJ1-2
V: TRBV5-6
DNA: TGTGCCAGCAGCTTGCTTGGATCACACGCCGGCTACACCTTC
CDR3: CASSLLGSHAGYTF

D: TRBD2
size: NA
J: TRBJ2-1
V: TRBV11-2
DNA: TGTGCCAGCAGCTCTCGGACTAGCGGGATGTCTGAGCAGTTCTTC
CDR3: CASSSRTSGMSEQFF

D: NA
size: NA
J: TRBJ2-7
V: TRBV29-1
DNA: TGCAGCTCGCGTCAGGGATACGAGCAGTACTTC
CDR3: CSSRQGYEQYF

D: TRBD2
size: few
J: TRBJ2-1
V: TRBV7-6
DNA: TGTGCCAGCAGCATTGGGGGACTAGCGAGAAACAATGAGCAGTTCTTC
CDR3: CASSIGGLARNNEQFF

D: TRBD2
size: NA
J: TRBJ2-1
V: TRBV6-1
DNA: TGTGCCAGCAGTGAAGCGGGACTAGCGGCCAATGAGCAGTTCTTC
CDR3: CASSEAGLAANEQFF

D: TRBD1
size: NA
J: TRBJ1-3
V: TRBV2
DNA: TGTGCCAGCAGTGAACAGACAGGGGGCGCAGACACCATATATTTT
CDR3: CASSEQTGGADTIYF

D: TRBD1
size: NA
J: TRBJ2-1
V: TRBV7-9
DNA: TGTGCCAGCAGCTTAGTGGGCGCCGGGACAGGGAAGGACAATGAGCAGTTCTTC
CDR3: CASSLVGAGTGKDNEQFF

D: TRBD2
size: NA
J: TRBJ2-1
V: TRBV5-6
DNA: TGTGCCAGCAGCTGGGGGACTAGCGGGAGGGCCATCAATGAGCAGTTCTTC
CDR3: CASSWGTSGRAINEQFF